There are a few counts of the clone carrying this T cell receptor (beta chain). Germline CDR1 is LNHDA and CDR2 is SQIVND (reference sequence). V was pared by 3 bases and J by 4 bases, with 9 bases between. This CDR3 comprises 13 residues. These data originate in a study of blood T cell repertoires in COVID-19. In the source study's methods: By means of reference gene primer amplification, nucleated cell counts were estimated. Profiled with immunoSEQ multiplex PCR; TCRdb holds only in-frame clones, not every one. V and J calls plus clone size are reproduced from that table; the DNA served to infer D and trimming. Here the sample spans around 160,000 clones, about 85% being singletons.

The chain recombines TRBV19 with TRBJ1-1, with D maybe TRBD1 (6 bases). The source of this sequence is a human donor in a cohort sampled during active COVID-19. Sequenced sample: peripheral blood. The CDR3 nucleotides are TGTGCCAGTAGTATCGGGACACCCACTGAAGCTTTCTTT. Its translation is CASSIGTPTEAFF.